The T cell receptor beta chain under discussion was sequenced for a study of vaccination and CD4 T cells after COVID-19 (dated by TCRdb to 2022 to 2024). At the level of the whole study: Convalescent patients had a positive SARS-CoV-2 result on nasal swab PCR, and of these patients, several had mild disease and one had severe disease. Six males and four females were included in the convalescent cohort, with two Hispanic individuals, seven Caucasians, two Asians and one multiracial person represented. Participants got two doses of the Pfizer-BioNTech BNT162b2 vaccine (n=8) or two doses of the Moderna mRNA-1273 vaccine (n=2). Post-COVID blood samples from convalescent patients were collected a median of roughly 100 days after diagnosis, with a range of about 30 to 170 days. The time from the second vaccine dose to post-vaccine blood sampling had a median of roughly 79 days and ranged from about 14 to 250 days. Culture stimuli were overlapping spike peptide pools from SARS-CoV-2 and from the common cold coronaviruses HCoV-NL63, HCoV-OC43 and HCoV-229E. Control cultures used a CEFX viral epitope pool as positive control, an HIV-1 Nef peptide pool as negative control, or no peptide. In under twelve COVID-19 convalescent patients and a few infection-naive healthy vaccine recipients, researchers compared the spike-specific CD4+ TCR repertoire from before mRNA vaccination with the repertoire from after.

This clonotype was counted between two and nine times. The antigen this receptor binds is unknown. No per-base quality is available; no much larger clone lies one base away. What the study reported, not specific to this receptor: Although the median number of SARS-CoV-2-reactive clonotypes went up from 21 after infection to around 40 after vaccination, the increase was not significant. Among the post-vaccine SARS-CoV-2-reactive clones in convalescent patients, a median around 85% showed up only after vaccination, which suggests vaccine-specific priming. Nearly all vaccine-specific clones in convalescent patients (304 of 307) were mono-reactive for SARS-CoV-2 spike rather than cross-reactive with common cold coronaviruses. The study included relatively few convalescent patients and did not analyze early timepoints after natural infection.

The treatment or condition label corresponds to: roughly ten-day PBMC culture with coronavirus spike peptide pools or control peptides (ViraFEST assay). The ViraFEST assay was used in the study, in which antigen-specific T cells were expanded with peptide pools and expanded clonotypes were subsequently identified by TCR sequencing. The positive SARS-CoV-2 PCR tests of the convalescent patients were dated from March to December 2020, before the Alpha, Beta and Delta variants emerged in the United States. Around 2 million PBMCs per well were cultured in IMDM with roughly 5.5% human AB serum and about 9.2 IU/ml IL-2, plus 10 ug/ml peptide pools. On days 3 and 7, half of the culture medium was replaced with fresh IL-2-containing medium. After around 11 days of culture, CD4+ T cells were isolated by negative selection using the EasySep CD4+ T cell isolation kit. PBMCs were separated from whole blood using Ficoll-Paque Plus gradient centrifugation and then either used fresh or cryopreserved at -140C. Each culture condition was generally run in triplicate wells.

V is clipped by 6 bases and J by 5 bases, and the sequence between their germline boundaries is 14 bases long. Reading the germline V gene (reference sequence) gives CDR1 DFQATT and CDR2 SNEGSKA. CDR3 length: 13 amino acids, cysteine to phenylalanine. Only CDR3 DNA is held: 39 bases, read in frame from base 1. Libraries came from PCR. TCR sequencing of DNA from cultured CD4+ T cells used the Oncomine TCR Beta short-read assay at the Johns Hopkins FTIC core. Genomic DNA was extracted from the cultured CD4+ T cells with the QIAamp micro DNA kit. Oncomine TCR Beta libraries from cultured CD4+ T cells were pooled using unique dual indexes and sequenced on an Illumina iSeq 100. The published analysis was carried out like this. Non-productive sequences were removed, and CDR3s that did not start with C, did not end with F or W, or were shorter than 7 amino acids were discarded. The MANAFEST web application identified antigen-specific clonotypes by comparing peptide-stimulated wells against reference wells and other culture wells. An FDR below 0.05, an odds ratio above 5, and a productive frequency above 0.1% in at least two of three replicate wells were required for clones to be considered positive. Clonotypes that were significantly expanded in both SARS-CoV-2 spike wells and at least one common cold coronavirus spike condition were defined as cross-reactive. Levenshtein distances (stringdist) and unrooted phylogenetic trees (ape) in R version 3.6.1 were used to assess CDR3 homology. The public sequencing data were trimmed at Q25 with fastp and processed into clonotypes with MiXCR by TCRdb, which kept only in-frame beta chains. Identical CDR3 proteins give one entry, which carries the most common genes and DNA. These V and J calls rely on TCRdb rather than the paper's analysis. For this sample there are more than 10,000 distinct CDR3 sequences; roughly half appear just once. The ten largest make up 15% of the sample.

This TCR was sampled from a human donor who had recovered from COVID-19. The V and J genes are TRBV20-1 and TRBJ1-5; a weak D assignment points to TRBD1 (5 bases agree). The specimen was CD4+ T cells from blood, cultured in vitro. The CDR3 reads as follows: CSALAREYQPQHF. The bases are TGCAGTGCCTTAGCCAGGGAGTATCAGCCCCAGCATTTT.